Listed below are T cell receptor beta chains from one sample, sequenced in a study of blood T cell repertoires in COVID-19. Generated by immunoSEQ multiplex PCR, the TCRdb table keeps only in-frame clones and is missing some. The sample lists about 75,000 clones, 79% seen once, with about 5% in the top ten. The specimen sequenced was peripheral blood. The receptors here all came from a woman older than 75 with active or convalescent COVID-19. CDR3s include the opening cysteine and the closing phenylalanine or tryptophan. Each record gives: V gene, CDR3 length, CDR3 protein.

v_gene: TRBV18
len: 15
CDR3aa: CASTGQVNTNYGYTF

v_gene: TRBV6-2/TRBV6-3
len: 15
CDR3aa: CASSATSGGLNEQFF

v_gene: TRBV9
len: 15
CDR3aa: CASSASGGLTYEQYF

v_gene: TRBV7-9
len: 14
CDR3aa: CASSSGNRAYEQYF

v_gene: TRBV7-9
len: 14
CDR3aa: CASSDRGQLEKLFF

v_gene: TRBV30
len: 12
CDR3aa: CAWRRDRDGYTF

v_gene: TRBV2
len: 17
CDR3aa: CASSTYGSDRSSSPLHF

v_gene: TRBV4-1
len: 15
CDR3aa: CASSQAGTGYEKLFF

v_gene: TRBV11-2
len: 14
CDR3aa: CASSLDPGVGEQYF

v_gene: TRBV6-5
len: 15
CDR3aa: CASSQDRGRLGGYTF

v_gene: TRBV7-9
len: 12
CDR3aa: CASSRDIYGYTF

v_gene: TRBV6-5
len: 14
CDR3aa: CASRTDRGFGEQYF

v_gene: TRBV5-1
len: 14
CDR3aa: CASSLAGQQETQYF

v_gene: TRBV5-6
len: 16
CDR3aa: CASSRIGQGNNSPLHF

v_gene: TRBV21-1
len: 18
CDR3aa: CASSKDSMYGRGRTEAFF

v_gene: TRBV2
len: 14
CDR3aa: CASSTSSGANVLTF

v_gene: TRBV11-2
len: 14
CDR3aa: CASSLRTGNSPLHF

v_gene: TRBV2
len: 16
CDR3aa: CARTDRQTGGGSPLHF

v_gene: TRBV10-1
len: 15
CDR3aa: CASSGQGISYNEQFF

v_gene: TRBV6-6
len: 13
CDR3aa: CASNLDRVDTIYF

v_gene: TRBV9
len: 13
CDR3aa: CASSVDVRDGYTF

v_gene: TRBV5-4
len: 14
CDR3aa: CASSLEVAGGGYTF

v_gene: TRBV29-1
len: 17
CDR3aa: CSVSATGGDPLLRGYTF

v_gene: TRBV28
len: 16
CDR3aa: CASSVHGTGANQPQHF

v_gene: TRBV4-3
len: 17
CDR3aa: CASSQHTGTSETYEQYF

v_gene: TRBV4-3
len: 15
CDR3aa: CASSQDQNRNTEAFF

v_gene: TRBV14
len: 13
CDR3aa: CATSGQVNTEAFF

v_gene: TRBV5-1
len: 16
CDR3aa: CASSLGTGVLSDTQYF

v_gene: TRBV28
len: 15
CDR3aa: CASSRTGSFNNEQFF

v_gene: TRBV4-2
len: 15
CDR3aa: CASSQGRGAYNEQFF

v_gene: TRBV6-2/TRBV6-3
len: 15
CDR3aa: CASSYPSRVIETQYF

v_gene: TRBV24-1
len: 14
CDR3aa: CATSDPGTNYGYTF

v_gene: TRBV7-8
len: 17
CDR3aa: CASSLAVLGQEGYGYTF

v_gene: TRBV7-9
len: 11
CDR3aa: CASSWEDTQYF